One sample yielded the 11 T cell receptor beta chains listed below, sequenced in a study of blood T cell repertoires in COVID-19. TCRdb's table, derived via immunoSEQ multiplex PCR, lists solely in-frame clones and lacks some. The data show over 120,000 clones, roughly 89% seen once. Sequencing was performed on peripheral blood. Receptor source: a woman aged 50 to 60 with active or convalescent COVID-19.

The V call is TRBV7-3, the J call TRBJ2-3, with 10 bases that match TRBD1. The J segment lost 4 bases and the V segment lost 6 bases, leaving 4 bases of the junction unmatched. The germline gives CDR1 SGHTA, CDR2 FQGTGA. This CDR3 region has 14 residues. The CDR3 loop is CASSRGQGSDTQYF. In DNA, the CDR3 is TGTGCCAGCAGTCGGGGACAGGGGTCAGATACGCAGTATTTT. Complete variable domain (other parts from reference TRBV7-3 and TRBJ2-3): GAGVSQTPSNKVTEKGKYVELRCDPISGHTALYWYRQSLGQGPEFLIYFQGTGAADDSGLPNDRFFAVRPEGSVSTLKIQRTERGDSAVYLCASSRGQGSDTQYFGPGTRLTVL.

The V and J genes are TRBV18 and TRBJ1-1, with 8 nucleotides matching TRBD1. Per germline, CDR1 KGHSH and CDR2 LQKENI. J gave up 3 bases and V 1 base, and 1 base lay outside the gene matches. CDR3 length: 14 amino acids. CDR3 region: CASSPLDRDTEAFF. In DNA, the CDR3 is TGTGCCAGCTCACCACTGGACAGGGACACTGAAGCTTTCTTT.

V usage is TRBV4-1 and J usage is TRBJ1-5, with 7 bases identical to TRBD1. There are 16 residues in the CDR3. Unmatched junction bases numbered 10, after V lost 3 bases and J lost 5 bases. Germline CDR1 and CDR2: MGHRA and YSYEKL. CDR3 loop: CASSQSGGSTDQPQHF. The DNA of the CDR3 is TGCGCCAGCAGCCAGTCAGGGGGTTCAACCGATCAGCCCCAGCATTTT.

The genes are TRBV3-1 (or the pseudogene TRBV3-2) and TRBJ1-2; 8 nucleotides match TRBD1. CDR1 and CDR2 from the germline V gene are LGHDT and YNNKEL (reference sequence). V dropped 3 bases and J dropped 3; count of bases not matched to a gene: 12. CDR3 length: 17 amino acids. The CDR3 DNA reads TGTGCCAGCAGCCATAATTCGCCAGGGGGCGCGGACTATGGCTACACCTTC. This encodes CASSHNSPGGADYGYTF.

DNA of the CDR3: TGTGCCAGCAGCCCACGACAGGGCTCCTACAATGAGCAGTTCTTC. It codes for CASSPRQGSYNEQFF. The chain combines TRBV7-3 with TRBJ2-1, with TRBD1 matching over 7 bases. The CDR3 runs to 15 residues. CDR1 and CDR2 (germline): SGHTA, FQGTGA. J lost 0 bases, V lost 5 bases, and 4 bases had no gene match.

J is TRBJ2-6 and V is TRBV27; 16 nucleotides line up with TRBD2. The germline V gene has CDR1 MNHEY and CDR2 SMNVEV (reference sequence). The junction had 11 bases not matched to a gene; V was cut back by 5 bases and J by 1 base. The CDR3 contains 21 residues. The CDR3 DNA is TGTGCCAGCAGTCTCCTTTCCGGGACTAGCGGGGGGGCGTCTGGGGCCAACGTCCTGACTTTC. As protein: CASSLLSGTSGGASGANVLTF.

V and J are TRBV4-1 and TRBJ1-1; D not certain. The V end was cut by 4 bases, the J end by 1 base, with 7 bases between. The germline CDR1 and CDR2 sequences are MGHRA and YSYEKL. The CDR3 has 13 amino acids. CDR3 nucleotides: TGCGCCAGCAGCCTAGACCGGAACACTGAAGCTTTCTTT. Translation gives CASSLDRNTEAFF.

This clone came up a few times. The chain employs TRBV10-3 and TRBJ1-5; TRBD1 agrees at 10 bases. The ends lost 11 bases at V and 3 bases at J; junction bases unmatched: 10. Germline V gene sequence: CDR1 ENHRY, CDR2 SYGVKD. The CDR3 extends over 15 amino acids. CDR3 nucleotide sequence: TGTGCCTCGAGGGGGACAGGGGTGAACAATCAGCCCCAGCATTTT. The encoded protein is CASRGTGVNNQPQHF.

Points on this clone: This CDR3 is also generated by other DNA sequences in the sample. The V call is TRBV28, the J call TRBJ1-2; 9 nucleotides line up with TRBD1. The junction had 2 bases not matched to a gene; V was cut back by 5 bases and J by 1 base. The CDR3 sequence is 14 residues long. The germline gives CDR1 MDHEN, CDR2 SYDVKM. The CDR3 bases are TGTGCCAGCAGTCCGGGACAGGGTAACTATGGCTACACCTTC. This gives the protein CASSPGQGNYGYTF.

The chain employs TRBV27 and TRBJ2-5; 8 nucleotides align to TRBD2. The CDR3 consists of 13 residues. Germline trimming cut 6 bases from V and 7 bases from J; bases unmatched to any gene: 7. Germline loops: CDR1 MNHEY, CDR2 SMNVEV (reference sequence). CDR3 in DNA: TGTGCCAGCAGACCGGGAGGGCCGGGGACCCAGTACTTC. This gives the protein CASRPGGPGTQYF.

The CDR3 is CASSQDLGTGYETQYF. In DNA, the CDR3 is TGCGCCAGCAGCCAAGATCTGGGGACAGGGTACGAGACCCAGTACTTC. The rearrangement links TRBV4-3 to TRBJ2-5; 9 bases are a match to TRBD1. Germline CDR1 is LGHNA and CDR2 is YSLEER. The CDR3 has 16 amino acids. Trimming removed 0 bases from V and 5 bases from J; junction bases left unmatched: 7.